Sequencing of this T cell receptor (beta chain) was carried out in a study of blood T cell repertoires in COVID-19. Study overall: Sites in the United States, Italy and Spain provided acute and convalescent COVID-19 samples.

Germline CDR1 reads KGHSH; CDR2 reads LQKENI. The CDR3 runs to 17 residues. The ends lost 5 bases at V and 1 base at J; junction bases unmatched: 7. In the original processing: Amplifying reference gene primers gave estimates of nucleated cell counts. Profiling relied on immunoSEQ multiplex PCR, and the TCRdb table lists in-frame clones only, not all of them. V and J calls and clone size are those listed in that table; D and trimming were worked out from the DNA. The sample has roughly 330,000 clones, around 87% seen once; the top ten hold less than 6%. Which cohort a participant joined came from the clinical history participants gave.

This TCR was sampled from a woman in her 30s who had recovered from COVID-19. The V gene is TRBV18, the J gene TRBJ2-7; 14 bases align to TRBD2. Sequenced: PBMCs or T cells enriched from blood (not recorded which). Here the CDR3 reads CASSSTSGGAWSYEQYF. CDR3 sequence (DNA): TGTGCCAGCTCATCGACTAGCGGGGGGGCGTGGTCCTACGAGCAGTACTTC.